This T cell receptor (beta chain) was recorded in a study of regulatory T cells in long-lasting Graves disease. Study results and limitations: Favoring TRBV28, TRBJ1-2 and TRBJ2-5 was a feature seen in persistent disease.

Trimming stripped 2 bases from V and 7 bases from J, with 5 bases between. Per germline, CDR1 PRHDT and CDR2 FYEKMQ (reference sequence). The CDR3 covers 12 residues. Sample time point: newly diagnosed GD, antithyroid drugs for less than 3 months. TCR sequences were obtained from RNA taken from PBMCs. Libraries of TCR beta came from iRepertoire HTBI primers plus Arm-PCR of CDR3 regions. TCRdb reprocessed the multiplex PCR reads via MiXCR and lists one record per CDR3 protein. The table has about 470,000 distinct CDR3 sequences, about 16% seen once. This clonotype was seen more than once but under ten times. Its target is not known. The same sample was also used in a study of T cells in Graves' hyperthyroidism and ophthalmopathy.

This TCR was recovered from a man between 35 and 55 years old with Graves disease. Specimen: peripheral blood mononuclear cells (PBMCs), collected at new diagnosis, from a patient treated with antithyroid drugs. The V call is TRBV13, the J call TRBJ2-2; D is ambiguous. CDR3 DNA sequence: TGTGCCAGCAGCTTATATGTCGGGGAGCTGTTTTTT. Its protein is CASSLYVGELFF.